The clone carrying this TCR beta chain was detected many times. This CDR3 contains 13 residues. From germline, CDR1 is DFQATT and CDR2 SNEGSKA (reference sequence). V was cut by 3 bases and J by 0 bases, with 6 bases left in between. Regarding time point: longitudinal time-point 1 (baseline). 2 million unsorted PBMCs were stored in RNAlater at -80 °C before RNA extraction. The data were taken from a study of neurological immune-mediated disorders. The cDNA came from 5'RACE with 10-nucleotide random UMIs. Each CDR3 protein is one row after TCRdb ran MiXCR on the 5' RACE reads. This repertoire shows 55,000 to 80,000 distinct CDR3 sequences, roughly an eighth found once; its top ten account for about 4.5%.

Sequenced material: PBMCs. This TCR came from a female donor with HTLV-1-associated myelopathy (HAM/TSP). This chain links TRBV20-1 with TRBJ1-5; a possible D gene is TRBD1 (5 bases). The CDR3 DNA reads TGCAGTGCTAGGACAGATAGCAATCAGCCCCAGCATTTT. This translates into CSARTDSNQPQHF.